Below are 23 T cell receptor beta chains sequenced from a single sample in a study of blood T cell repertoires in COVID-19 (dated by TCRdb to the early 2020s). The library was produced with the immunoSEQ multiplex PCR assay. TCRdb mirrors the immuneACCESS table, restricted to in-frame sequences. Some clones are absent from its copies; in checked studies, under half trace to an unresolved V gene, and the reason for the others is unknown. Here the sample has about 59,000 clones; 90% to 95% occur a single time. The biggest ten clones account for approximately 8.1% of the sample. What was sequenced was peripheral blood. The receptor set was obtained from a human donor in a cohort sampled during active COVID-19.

CDR3 sequence: CASSSLETQYF. The CDR3 DNA reads as TGTGCCAGCAGTTCACTCGAGACCCAGTACTTC. This sequence joins TRBV12-3 or TRBV12-4 and TRBJ2-5; no firm D call. The CDR3 spans 11 residues. With 4 bases removed from V and 5 bases from J, the gap between germline ends came to 5 bases.

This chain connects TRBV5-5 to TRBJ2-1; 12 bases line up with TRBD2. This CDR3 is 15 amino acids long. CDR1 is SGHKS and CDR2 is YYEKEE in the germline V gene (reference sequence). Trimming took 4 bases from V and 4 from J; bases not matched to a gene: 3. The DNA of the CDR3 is TGTGCCAGCAGCCCCGGGACTAGCGGGTACAATGAGCAGTTCTTC. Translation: CASSPGTSGYNEQFF.

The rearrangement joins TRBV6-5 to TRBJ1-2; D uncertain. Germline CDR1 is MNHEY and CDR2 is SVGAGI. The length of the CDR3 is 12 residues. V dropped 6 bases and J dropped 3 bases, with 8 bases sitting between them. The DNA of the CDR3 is TGTGCCAGCAGGAGGTCTGACTATGGCTACACCTTC. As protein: CASRRSDYGYTF.

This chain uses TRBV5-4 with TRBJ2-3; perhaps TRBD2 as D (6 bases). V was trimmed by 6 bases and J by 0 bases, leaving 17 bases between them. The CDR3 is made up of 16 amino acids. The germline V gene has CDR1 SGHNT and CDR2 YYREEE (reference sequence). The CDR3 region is CASNPKEGRSTDTQYF. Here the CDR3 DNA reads TGTGCCAGCAACCCGAAGGAGGGTAGGAGCACAGATACGCAGTATTTT.

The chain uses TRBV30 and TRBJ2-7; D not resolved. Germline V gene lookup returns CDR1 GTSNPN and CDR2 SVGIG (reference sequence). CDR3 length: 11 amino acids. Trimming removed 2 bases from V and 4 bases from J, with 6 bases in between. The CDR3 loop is CAWSLRYEQYF. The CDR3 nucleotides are TGTGCCTGGAGTTTGAGGTACGAGCAGTACTTC.

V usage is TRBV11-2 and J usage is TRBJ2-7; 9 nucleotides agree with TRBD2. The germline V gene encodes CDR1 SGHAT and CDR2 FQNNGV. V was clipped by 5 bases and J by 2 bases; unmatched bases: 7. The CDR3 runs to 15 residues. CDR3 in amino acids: CASSLERTSAYEQYF. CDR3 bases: TGTGCCAGCAGCCTCGAGAGGACTAGCGCCTACGAGCAGTACTTC.

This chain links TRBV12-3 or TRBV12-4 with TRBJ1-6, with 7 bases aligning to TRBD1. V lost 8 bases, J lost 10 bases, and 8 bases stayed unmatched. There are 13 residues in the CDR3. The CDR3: CASHRDSASPLHF. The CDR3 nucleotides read TGTGCCAGCCACCGGGACAGTGCGTCACCCCTCCACTTT.

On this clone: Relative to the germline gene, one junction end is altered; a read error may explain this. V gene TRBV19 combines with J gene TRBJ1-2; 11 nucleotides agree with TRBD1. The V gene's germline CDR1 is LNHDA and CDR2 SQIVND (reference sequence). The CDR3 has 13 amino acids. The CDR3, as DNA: TGTGCCAGTACCAAGGACAGGGGGCGTTCTCTTGACTTC. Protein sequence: CASTKDRGRSLDF.

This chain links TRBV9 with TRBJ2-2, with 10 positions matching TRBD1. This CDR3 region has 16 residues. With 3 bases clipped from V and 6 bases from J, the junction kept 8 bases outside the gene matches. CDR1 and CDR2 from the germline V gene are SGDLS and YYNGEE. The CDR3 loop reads CASSAPGQGPAGELFF. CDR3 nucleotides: TGTGCCAGCAGCGCTCCGGGACAGGGGCCAGCCGGGGAGCTGTTTTTT.

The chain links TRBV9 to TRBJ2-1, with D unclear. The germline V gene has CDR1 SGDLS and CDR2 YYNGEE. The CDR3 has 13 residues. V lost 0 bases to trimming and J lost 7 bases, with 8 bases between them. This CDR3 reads CASSVATVNEQFF. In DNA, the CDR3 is TGTGCCAGCAGCGTAGCTACCGTGAATGAGCAGTTCTTC.

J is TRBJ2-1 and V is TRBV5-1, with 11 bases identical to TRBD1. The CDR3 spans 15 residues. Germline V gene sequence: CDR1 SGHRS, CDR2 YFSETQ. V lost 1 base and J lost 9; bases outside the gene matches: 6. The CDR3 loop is CASSLPTGTGGEQFF. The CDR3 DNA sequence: TGCGCCAGCAGCTTGCCCACCGGGACAGGGGGTGAGCAGTTCTTC. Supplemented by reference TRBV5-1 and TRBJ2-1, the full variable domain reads KAGVTQTPRYLIKTRGQQVTLSCSPISGHRSVSWYQQTPGQGLQFLFEYFSETQRNKGNFPGRFSGRQFSNSRSEMNVSTLELGDSALYLCASSLPTGTGGEQFFGPGTRLTVL.

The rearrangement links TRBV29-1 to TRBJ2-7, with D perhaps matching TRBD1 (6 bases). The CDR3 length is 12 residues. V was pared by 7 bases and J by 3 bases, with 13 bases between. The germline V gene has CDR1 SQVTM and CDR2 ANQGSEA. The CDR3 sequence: CSAGDINYEQYF. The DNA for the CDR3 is TGCAGCGCCGGGGACATTAACTACGAGCAGTACTTC.

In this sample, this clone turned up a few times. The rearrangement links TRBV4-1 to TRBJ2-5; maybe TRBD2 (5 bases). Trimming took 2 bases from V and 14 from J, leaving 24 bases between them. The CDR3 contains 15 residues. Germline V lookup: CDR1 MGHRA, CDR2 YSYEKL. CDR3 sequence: CASSQPPGGAALRYF. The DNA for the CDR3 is TGCGCCAGCAGCCAACCTCCCGGAGGAGCGGCGCTAAGATACTTC.

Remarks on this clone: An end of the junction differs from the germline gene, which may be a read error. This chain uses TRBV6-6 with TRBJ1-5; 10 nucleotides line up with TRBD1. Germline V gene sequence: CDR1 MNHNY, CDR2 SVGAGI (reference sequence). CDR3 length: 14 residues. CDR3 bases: TGTGCCAGCATAGACAGGGGGCGTTATCAACCCCAGCATTTT. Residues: CASIDRGRYQPQHF.

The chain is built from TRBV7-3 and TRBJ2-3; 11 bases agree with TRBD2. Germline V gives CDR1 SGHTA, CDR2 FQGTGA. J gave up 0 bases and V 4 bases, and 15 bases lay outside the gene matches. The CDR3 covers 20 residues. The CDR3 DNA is TGTGCCAGCAGCTCGGTACTCCTAGCGGGGGGCCAAACTAGCACAGATACGCAGTATTTT. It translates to CASSSVLLAGGQTSTDTQYF.

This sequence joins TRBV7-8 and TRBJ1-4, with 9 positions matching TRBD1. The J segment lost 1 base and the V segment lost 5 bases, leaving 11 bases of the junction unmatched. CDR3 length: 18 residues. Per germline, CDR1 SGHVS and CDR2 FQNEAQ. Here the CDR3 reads CASSMGQGWFETNEKLFF. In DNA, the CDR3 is TGTGCCAGCAGCATGGGACAGGGTTGGTTTGAAACTAATGAAAAACTGTTTTTT. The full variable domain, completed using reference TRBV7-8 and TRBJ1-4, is GAGVSQSPRYKVAKRGQDVALRCDPISGHVSLFWYQQALGQGPEFLTYFQNEAQLDKSGLPSDRFFAERPEGSVSTLKIQRTQQEDSAVYLCASSMGQGWFETNEKLFFGSGTQLSVL.

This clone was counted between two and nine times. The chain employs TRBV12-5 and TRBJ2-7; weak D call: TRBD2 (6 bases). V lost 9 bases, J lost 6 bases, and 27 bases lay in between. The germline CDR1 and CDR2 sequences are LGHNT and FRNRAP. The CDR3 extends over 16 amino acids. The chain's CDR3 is CASAPGSQGRGSEQYF. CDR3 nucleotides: TGTGCTAGCGCGCCGGGCTCCCAAGGCCGGGGGTCCGAGCAGTACTTC.

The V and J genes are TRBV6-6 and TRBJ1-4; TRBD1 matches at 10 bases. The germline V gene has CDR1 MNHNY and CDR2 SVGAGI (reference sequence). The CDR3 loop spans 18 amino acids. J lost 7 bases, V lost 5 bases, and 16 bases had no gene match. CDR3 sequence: CASSPAGQGVKGSEKLFF. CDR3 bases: TGTGCCAGCAGTCCAGCCGGACAGGGGGTCAAGGGTTCTGAAAAACTGTTTTTT.

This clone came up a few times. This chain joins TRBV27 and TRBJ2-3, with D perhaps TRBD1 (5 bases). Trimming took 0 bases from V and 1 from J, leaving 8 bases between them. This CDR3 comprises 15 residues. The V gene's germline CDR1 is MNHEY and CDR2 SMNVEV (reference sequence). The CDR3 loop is CASSLSVTGTDTQYF. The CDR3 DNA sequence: TGTGCCAGCAGTTTATCGGTGACAGGCACAGATACGCAGTATTTT.

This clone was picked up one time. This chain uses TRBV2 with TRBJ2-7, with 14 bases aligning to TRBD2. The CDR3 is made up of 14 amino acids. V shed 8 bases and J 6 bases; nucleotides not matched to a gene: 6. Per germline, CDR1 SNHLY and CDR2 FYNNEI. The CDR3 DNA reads TGTGCCAGCCTGGGACTAGCGGGAGTGAGCGAGCAGTACTTC. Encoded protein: CASLGLAGVSEQYF.

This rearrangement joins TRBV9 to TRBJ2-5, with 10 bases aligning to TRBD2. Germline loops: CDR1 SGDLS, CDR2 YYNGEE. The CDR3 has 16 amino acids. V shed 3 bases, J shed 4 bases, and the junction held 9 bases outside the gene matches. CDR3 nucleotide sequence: TGTGCCAGCAGCGGAGGACTAGCGGCGACCTCAGAGACCCAGTACTTC. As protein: CASSGGLAATSETQYF.

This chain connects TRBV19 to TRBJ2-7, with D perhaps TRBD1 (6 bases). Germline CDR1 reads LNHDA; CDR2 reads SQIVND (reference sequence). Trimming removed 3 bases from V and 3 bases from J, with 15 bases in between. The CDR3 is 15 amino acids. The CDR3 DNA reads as TGTGCCAGTAGTATCCCCAGGGGCTCCGGCTACGAGCAGTACTTC. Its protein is CASSIPRGSGYEQYF.

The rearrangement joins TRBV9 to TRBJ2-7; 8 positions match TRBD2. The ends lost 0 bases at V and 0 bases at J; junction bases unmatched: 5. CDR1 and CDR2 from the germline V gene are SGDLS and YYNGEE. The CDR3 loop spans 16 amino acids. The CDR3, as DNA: TGTGCCAGCAGCGTAGCCGGGGGGGGTAGCTCCTACGAGCAGTACTTC. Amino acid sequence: CASSVAGGGSSYEQYF. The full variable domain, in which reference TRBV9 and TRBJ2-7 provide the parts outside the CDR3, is DSGVTQTPKHLITATGQRVTLRCSPRSGDLSVYWYQQSLDQGLQFLIQYYNGEERAKGNILERFSAQQFPDLHSELNLSSLELGDSALYFCASSVAGGGSSYEQYFGPGTRLTVT.